This TCR beta chain originates from a study of cytomegalovirus exposure and HLA in healthy donors. With respect to this clone: Its specificity is not known.

The germline V gene has CDR1 SGDLS and CDR2 YYNGEE. V dropped 0 bases and J dropped 2 bases, with 12 bases sitting between them. This CDR3 contains 15 residues. Regarding the study as a whole: The availability of immune exposure information extended only to CMV serostatus. Researchers reported in a later analysis that a missense DCLRE1C variant was tied to TCR beta V- and J-gene trimming.

The PCR used 60 Vbeta and 13 Jbeta primers. Method: immunoSEQ multiplex PCR; TCRdb's copy keeps in-frame clones and lacks some. The table lists 140,000 to 150,000 clones, about four fifths of them singletons. The chain couples TRBV9 to TRBJ2-7, with D maybe TRBD1 (6 bases). Sample: PBMCs. The origin of this receptor is a man aged 40-50 years in good health and CMV-seronegative. CDR3 residues: CASSVGRGMPYEQYF. The CDR3 DNA is TGTGCCAGCAGCGTAGGTAGGGGGATGCCCTACGAGCAGTACTTC.